The 18 T cell receptor beta chains below come from one sample, sequenced in a study of cytomegalovirus exposure and HLA in healthy donors (dated by TCRdb to about 2017). Library preparation was by the immunoSEQ multiplex PCR assay. For the multiplex PCR, a mixture combining 60 forward primers for TCR Vbeta segments and 13 reverse primers for TCR Jbeta segments was used. Imported from immuneACCESS, the table was reduced by TCRdb to in-frame sequences with V and J called. These copies leave out some clones; in studies compared against another copy, an unresolved V gene accounts for under half, and the cause of the remainder is not known. This sample's table contains over 35,000 clones. The ten largest clones represent roughly 1.8% of the sample. Sequencing was performed on PBMCs. These receptors were obtained from a woman aged 30 to 39 in good health and CMV-seronegative.

A remark on this clone: A read error may account for a junction end that differs from germline. The rearrangement joins TRBV7-7 to TRBJ2-5, with a tentative D call TRBD1 (6 bases). This CDR3 contains 15 residues. From germline, CDR1 is SSHAT and CDR2 FNYEAQ (reference sequence). CDR3 residues: CASSLESDRKGAQYF. CDR3 nucleotide sequence: TGTGCTAGCAGCTTAGAATCGGACCGAAAGGGGGCCCAGTACTTC.

This chain uses TRBV19 with TRBJ2-3; 11 bases match TRBD1. The J segment lost 3 bases and the V segment lost 7 bases, leaving 3 bases of the junction unmatched. From germline, CDR1 is LNHDA and CDR2 SQIVND (reference sequence). This CDR3 spans 14 amino acids. Written as DNA, the CDR3 is TGTGCCAGTAAGGGACAGGGGGAGACAGATACGCAGTATTTT. Amino acids: CASKGQGETDTQYF. The full variable domain, rest sourced from reference TRBV19 and TRBJ2-3, is DGGITQSPKYLFRKEGQNVTLSCEQNLNHDAMYWYRQDPGQGLRLIYYSQIVNDFQKGDIAEGYSVSREKKESFPLTVTSAQKNPTAFYLCASKGQGETDTQYFGPGTRLTVL.

This rearrangement joins TRBV7-6 to TRBJ2-7; 7 bases fit TRBD2. The CDR3 extends over 15 amino acids. Germline V gene sequence: CDR1 SGHVS, CDR2 FNYEAQ. Trimming at V came to 0 bases and at J to 7 bases, leaving 9 bases not matched to a gene. The DNA of the CDR3 is TGTGCCAGCAGCTTAGCGCTCGGAGGGGAGGGGGAGCAGTACTTC. The encoded protein is CASSLALGGEGEQYF. The entire variable domain, with the rest obtained from reference TRBV7-6 and TRBJ2-7, is as follows: GAGVSQSPRYKVTKRGQDVALRCDPISGHVSLYWYRQALGQGPEFLTYFNYEAQQDKSGLPNDRFSAERPEGSISTLTIQRTEQRDSAMYRCASSLALGGEGEQYFGPGTRLTVT.

The chain carries TRBV5-1 and TRBJ1-2, with 7 positions matching TRBD1. CDR1 and CDR2 from the germline V gene are SGHRS and YFSETQ. CDR3 length: 17 amino acids. Germline trimming cut 0 bases from V and 0 bases from J; bases unmatched to any gene: 8. This CDR3 is CASSLGATGPTNYGYTF. The CDR3 region has the DNA TGCGCCAGCAGCTTGGGGGCGACAGGGCCGACTAACTATGGCTACACCTTC.

The V and J genes are TRBV7-8 and TRBJ2-1; 11 bases fit TRBD2. After removal of 3 bases from V and 7 bases from J, the junction contained 5 bases not matched to a gene. The V gene's germline CDR1 is SGHVS and CDR2 FQNEAQ. This CDR3 contains 15 residues. Written as DNA, the CDR3 is TGTGCCAGCAGCTTCCCGGGACTAGCGGTGAATGAGCAGTTCTTC. Its translation is CASSFPGLAVNEQFF.

Here the CDR3 DNA reads TGCGCCAGCAGCCAAGGACAGGGTCCGAGCAATCAGCCCCAGCATTTT. It encodes CASSQGQGPSNQPQHF. The rearrangement uses TRBV4-1 and TRBJ1-5; 7 bases line up with TRBD1. This CDR3 comprises 16 residues. The germline V gene encodes CDR1 MGHRA and CDR2 YSYEKL. V shed 1 base, J shed 1 base, and the junction held 4 bases outside the gene matches.

The rearrangement uses TRBV18 and TRBJ1-5; D might be TRBD1 (6 bases). The CDR3 sequence is 16 residues long. Trimming removed 1 base from V and 2 bases from J, with 12 bases in between. Germline CDR1 and CDR2: KGHSH and LQKENI. CDR3 protein: CASSPLRAGGNQPQHF. The CDR3 DNA reads TGTGCCAGCTCACCACTCAGGGCAGGGGGCAATCAGCCCCAGCATTTT.

The rearrangement links TRBV7-6 to TRBJ2-7, with TRBD2 identical over 12 bases. Germline V gives CDR1 SGHVS, CDR2 FNYEAQ. The CDR3 totals 15 residues. V was clipped by 5 bases and J by 6 bases; unmatched bases: 8. The CDR3 DNA sequence: TGTGCCAGCAGCAACGGACTAGCGGGAAAGGGCGAGCAGTACTTC. This sequence encodes CASSNGLAGKGEQYF.

This CDR3 is CASSRDRARDNEQFF. The DNA for the CDR3 is TGTGCCAGCTCACGGGACAGGGCACGGGACAATGAGCAGTTCTTC. This sequence joins TRBV18 and TRBJ2-1; 9 nucleotides agree with TRBD1. The germline CDR1 and CDR2 sequences are KGHSH and LQKENI. There are 15 residues in the CDR3. J lost 5 bases, V lost 4 bases, and 6 bases had no gene match.

CDR3 DNA: TGTGCCTGGAGGACCGGGGGTTCGGCTGGGGCCAACGTCCTGACTTTC. It is translated as CAWRTGGSAGANVLTF. The V gene is TRBV30, the J gene TRBJ2-6; D may be TRBD2 (6 bases). The CDR3 sequence is 16 residues long. V was clipped by 3 bases and J by 2 bases, with 14 bases between them. Looked up from germline, CDR1 is GTSNPN and CDR2 is SVGIG (reference sequence).

As DNA, the CDR3 is TGTGCCACCAGCAGAGATGGAGGCCTCAGCTCCTACGAGCAGTACTTC. Residues: CATSRDGGLSSYEQYF. The chain employs TRBV15 and TRBJ2-7; a possible D gene is TRBD2 (5 bases). This CDR3 contains 16 residues. V shed 0 bases and J shed 0 bases, with 12 bases lying between them. Germline V gene data show CDR1 as LNHNV and CDR2 as YYDKDF (reference sequence).

The J gene is TRBJ1-1, the V gene TRBV5-5; no reliable D call. V was pared by 4 bases and J by 5 bases, with 15 bases between. This CDR3 is built from 14 residues. Germline values: CDR1 SGHKS, CDR2 YYEKEE (reference sequence). CDR3 DNA: TGTGCCAGCAGCCCGGCGGCGGGGTCGACTGAAGCTTTCTTT. This encodes CASSPAAGSTEAFF.

The chain uses TRBV6-5 and TRBJ1-2, with a possible D match to TRBD1 (6 bases). Trimming stripped 6 bases from V and 2 bases from J, with 19 bases between. The germline gives CDR1 MNHEY, CDR2 SVGAGI. The CDR3 loop spans 16 amino acids. CDR3 residues: CASRYMGHTRNYGYTF. In DNA, the CDR3 is TGTGCCAGCAGATACATGGGACACACCAGGAACTATGGCTACACCTTC.

The chain employs TRBV25-1 and TRBJ2-7; 7 nucleotides agree with TRBD2. With 3 bases clipped from V and 2 bases from J, the junction kept 7 bases outside the gene matches. The CDR3 is made up of 15 amino acids. Germline V lookup: CDR1 MGHDK, CDR2 SYGVNS. The CDR3 loop is CASSDTGLPPYEQYF. Written as DNA, the CDR3 is TGTGCCAGCAGTGATACGGGACTACCGCCCTACGAGCAGTACTTC.

As concerns this clone: A read error may produce the germline difference seen at one junction end. The gene calls are TRBV19 and TRBJ2-1; 11 nucleotides align to TRBD2. CDR1 LNHDA and CDR2 SQIVND come from the germline V gene (reference sequence). There are 15 residues in the CDR3. The CDR3 loop is CASRIAGGFDNEQFF. The CDR3 nucleotides are TGTGCCAGTAGGATAGCGGGAGGGTTCGACAATGAGCAGTTCTTC.

The chain recombines TRBV5-1 with TRBJ2-2, with D possibly matching TRBD1 (6 bases). Germline CDR1 and CDR2: SGHRS and YFSETQ. CDR3 length: 15 residues. Trimming left V 0 bases short and J 5 bases short, with 11 bases between. The DNA of the CDR3 is TGCGCCAGCAGCTTGGTTACAGGGATGACCGGGGAGCTGTTTTTT. This codes for CASSLVTGMTGELFF.

This chain uses TRBV7-8 with TRBJ2-1, with 9 bases matching TRBD2. Trimming cost V 0 bases and J 7 bases; bases outside gene matches: 10. Germline loops: CDR1 SGHVS, CDR2 FQNEAQ. This CDR3 region has 17 residues. The CDR3 protein is CASSLALRTSVVNEQFF. CDR3 bases: TGTGCCAGCAGCTTAGCCCTCCGGACTAGCGTAGTGAATGAGCAGTTCTTC.

The chain is built from TRBV27 and TRBJ1-1; 8 bases line up with TRBD1. Germline loops: CDR1 MNHEY, CDR2 SMNVEV (reference sequence). After removal of 2 bases from V and 6 bases from J, the junction contained 14 bases not matched to a gene. CDR3 length: 17 residues. CDR3: CASSLLRDRLKGAEAFF. The CDR3 nucleotides are TGTGCCAGCAGTTTACTCCGGGACAGGCTAAAAGGAGCTGAAGCTTTCTTT.